This TCR beta chain was obtained from a study of blood T cell repertoires in COVID-19. Across the whole study: Researchers got acute and convalescent COVID-19 samples from the United States, Italy and Spain. T cells, B-cell-depleted T cells, or PBMCs supplied cDNA or gDNA.

Produced via immunoSEQ multiplex PCR; TCRdb's table is partial and in-frame only. The repertoire has roughly 110,000 clones, about 89% of them found once; the top ten carry 4.5%. This sequence was found in a man aged 40-49 years with acute or convalescent COVID-19. The sequenced material came from peripheral blood.

Written as DNA, the CDR3 is TGTGCCAGCTGCTACCGACAGGGCCACGAGCAGTACTTC. Its protein is CASCYRQGHEQYF. V and J are TRBV7-2 and TRBJ2-7; the match to TRBD1 covers 7 bases. The junction had 9 bases not matched to a gene; V was cut back by 8 bases and J by 5 bases. CDR3 length: 13 amino acids. Germline lookup yields CDR1 SGHTA and CDR2 FQGNSA.